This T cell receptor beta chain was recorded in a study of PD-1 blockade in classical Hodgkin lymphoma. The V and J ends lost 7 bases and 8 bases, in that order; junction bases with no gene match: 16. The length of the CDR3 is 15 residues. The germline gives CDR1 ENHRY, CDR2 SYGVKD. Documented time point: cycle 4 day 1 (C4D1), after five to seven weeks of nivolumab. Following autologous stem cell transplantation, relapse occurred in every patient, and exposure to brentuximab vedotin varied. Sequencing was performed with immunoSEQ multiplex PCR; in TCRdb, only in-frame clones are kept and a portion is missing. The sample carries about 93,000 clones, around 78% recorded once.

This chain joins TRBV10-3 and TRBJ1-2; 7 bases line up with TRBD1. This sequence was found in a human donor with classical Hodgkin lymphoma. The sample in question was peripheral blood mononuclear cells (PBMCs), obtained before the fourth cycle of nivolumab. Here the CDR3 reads CAINNRQGGPGGYTF. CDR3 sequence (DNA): TGTGCCATCAATAATAGACAGGGCGGCCCGGGGGGCTACACCTTC.